These T cell receptor beta chains were read from a single sample in a study of blood T cells in healthy people across ages. In TCRdb, the 5' RACE reads were re-called with MiXCR into one record per CDR3 protein. Seen here are hundreds of thousands of distinct CDR3 sequences, 43% observed once, and the top ten hold 20%. The sample was blood. These receptors originate from a woman aged 60-75 years in good health. Each CDR3 is given with its conserved first and last residue. A D gene is named only where the DNA matches it firmly. Clone size is not always given. Where it is, it says once, few, many or a class for expanded clones.

D gene	clone size	V gene	CDR3 length	J gene	CDR3 protein	CDR3 DNA
TRBD1	-	TRBV9	15	TRBJ1-4	CASSSTGTGDEKLFF	TGTGCCAGCAGCTCGACCGGGACAGGGGATGAAAAACTGTTTTTT
-	-	TRBV20-1	14	TRBJ2-1	CSALDRDYANEQFF	TGCAGTGCCCTAGACAGGGACTATGCCAATGAGCAGTTCTTC
TRBD1	once	TRBV28	19	TRBJ2-6	CASSFGRDRAFGGANVLTF	TGTGCCAGCAGTTTCGGCCGGGACAGGGCCTTTGGTGGGGCCAACGTCCTGACTTTC
-	many	TRBV7-9	13	TRBJ1-1	CASSLRENTEAFF	TGTGCCAGCAGCTTACGGGAGAACACTGAAGCTTTCTTT
-	-	TRBV5-4	13	TRBJ1-1	CASKGGQNTEAFF	TGTGCCAGCAAGGGTGGCCAGAACACTGAAGCTTTCTTT
TRBD2	-	TRBV18	17	TRBJ2-1	CASSPQPGLAGAAEQFF	TGTGCCAGCTCACCTCAACCGGGACTAGCGGGAGCGGCTGAGCAGTTCTTC
-	-	TRBV20-1	11	TRBJ2-4	CSAITSPIQYF	TGCAGTGCAATCACAAGCCCCATTCAGTACTTC
TRBD2	-	TRBV3-1	15	TRBJ2-2	CASSRASGNTGELFF	TGTGCCAGCAGCCGGGCTAGCGGCAACACCGGGGAGCTGTTTTTT
-	-	TRBV9	17	TRBJ2-7	CASSVVFGRFEPYEQYF	TGTGCCAGCAGCGTAGTCTTCGGGCGGTTTGAGCCCTACGAGCAGTACTTC
-	few	TRBV19	13	TRBJ2-7	CASSITGNYEQYF	TGTGCCAGTAGTATCACAGGGAACTACGAGCAGTACTTC
-	-	TRBV2	15	TRBJ1-5	CASSDGTDYNQPQHF	TGTGCCAGCAGTGATGGCACAGACTACAATCAGCCCCAGCATTTT
TRBD2	-	TRBV20-1	13	TRBJ2-3	CSARAGGQDTQYF	TGCAGTGCGAGAGCGGGAGGCCAAGATACGCAGTATTTT
TRBD1	-	TRBV3-1	14	TRBJ1-5	CASSHRGVNQPQHF	TGTGCCAGCAGCCACAGGGGGGTGAATCAGCCCCAGCATTTT
TRBD2	many	TRBV12-3/TRBV12-4	13	TRBJ2-5	CASSGTMQETQYF	TGTGCCAGCAGCGGGACTATGCAAGAGACCCAGTACTTC
TRBD2	-	TRBV20-1	14	TRBJ2-3	CSGALAGRSDTQYF	TGCAGTGGGGCACTAGCGGGACGATCAGATACGCAGTATTTT
-	few	TRBV29-1	17	TRBJ1-1	CSVEGTTKVRMNTEAFF	TGCAGCGTTGAGGGGACGACCAAAGTAAGAATGAACACTGAAGCTTTCTTT
TRBD1	-	TRBV5-1	15	TRBJ1-2	CASSLEAGGNYGYTF	TGCGCCAGCAGCTTGGAAGCAGGGGGTAACTATGGCTACACCTTC
-	-	TRBV12-3/TRBV12-4	13	TRBJ2-7	CASSFQLPSEQYF	TGTGCCAGCAGTTTCCAACTGCCGAGCGAGCAGTACTTC
-	-	TRBV20-1	16	TRBJ1-2	CSARDETDEVDYGYTF	TGCAGTGCTAGAGATGAAACCGACGAGGTTGACTATGGCTACACCTTC
-	-	TRBV20-1	15	TRBJ2-3	CSVYGGAARTDTQYF	TGCAGTGTCTACGGTGGGGCGGCTCGGACAGATACGCAGTATTTT
TRBD2	-	TRBV11-2	16	TRBJ2-5	CASSTQGGHGRGTQYF	TGTGCCAGCTCTACCCAAGGAGGGCATGGGAGGGGGACCCAGTACTTC
-	-	TRBV20-1	14	TRBJ1-5	CSARGQGSNQPQHF	TGCAGTGCTAGGGGTCAGGGCTCCAATCAGCCCCAGCATTTT
-	-	TRBV27	14	TRBJ2-5	CASSALGRGETQYF	TGTGCCAGCAGTGCGCTTGGCAGGGGAGAGACCCAGTACTTC
TRBD1	-	TRBV28	18	TRBJ2-3	CASSFRGQLPSSTDTQYF	TGTGCCAGCAGTTTTAGGGGACAGCTCCCTTCTAGCACAGATACGCAGTATTTT
-	-	TRBV6-6	15	TRBJ2-1	CASSSQDTVPNEQFF	TGTGCCAGCAGTTCCCAGGACACCGTTCCCAATGAGCAGTTCTTC
-	-	TRBV29-1	14	TRBJ2-2	CGVGHSSNTGELFF	TGCGGCGTTGGTCATAGTTCCAACACCGGGGAGCTGTTTTTT
-	few	TRBV20-1	11	TRBJ2-7	CRGTTSREQYF	TGCAGGGGTACCACCTCTCGGGAGCAGTACTTC
-	-	TRBV18	13	TRBJ2-5	CASSNPGGNEQYF	TGTGCCAGCTCAAACCCGGGGGGCAATGAGCAGTACTTC
TRBD1	once	TRBV28	15	TRBJ2-3	CASSPAGTGKDTQYF	TGTGCCAGCAGTCCTGCCGGGACAGGGAAAGATACGCAGTATTTT
TRBD2	-	TRBV7-9	19	TRBJ2-1	CASSLTPGLAGGSGNEQFF	TGTGCCAGCAGCTTAACCCCGGGACTAGCGGGAGGCAGTGGGAATGAGCAGTTCTTC
-	-	TRBV24-1	14	TRBJ1-4	CATSQGRNDEKLFF	TGTGCCACCAGTCAAGGGAGGAATGATGAAAAACTGTTTTTT
-	-	TRBV6-6	15	TRBJ2-1	CASSSGTAVGNEQFF	TGTGCCAGCAGTTCCGGGACCGCCGTGGGTAATGAGCAGTTCTTC
-	once	TRBV20-1	14	TRBJ1-2	CSAQDSRDLYGYTF	TGCAGTGCTCAGGACAGCCGGGATCTTTATGGCTACACCTTC
-	-	TRBV11-3	13	TRBJ2-1	CASSSRGDNFQFF	TGTGCCAGCAGCTCCCGGGGGGACAATTTTCAGTTCTTC
-	few	TRBV20-1	13	TRBJ1-2	CSARDGRRWGYTF	TGCAGTGCTAGAGATGGGAGGAGGTGGGGCTACACCTTC
-	few	TRBV5-6	16	TRBJ2-5	CASSLGPQELQETQYF	TGTGCCAGCAGCTTGGGACCTCAGGAGCTACAAGAGACCCAGTACTTC
TRBD1	-	TRBV6-5	16	TRBJ1-1	CASSYSYRGGNTEAFF	TGTGCCAGCAGTTACTCATACAGGGGAGGGAACACTGAAGCTTTCTTT